Below, one T cell receptor (beta chain) is given with its context. The data belong to a study of blood T cell repertoires in COVID-19. Study-level background: The origin of the acute and convalescent COVID-19 samples was the United States, Italy and Spain. T cells, B-cell-depleted T cells, or PBMCs provided the cDNA or gDNA that served as material.

Germline loops: CDR1 SGHRS, CDR2 YFSETQ. With 3 bases clipped from V and 5 bases from J, the junction kept 6 bases outside the gene matches. The CDR3 covers 15 residues. Source study methods: Amplification from reference gene primers served as the basis for estimated nucleated cell counts. The data were produced by immunoSEQ multiplex PCR, yet TCRdb's version contains in-frame clones alone and is incomplete. V and J calls and clone size are given by that table; D and trimming were obtained from the DNA. The table has about 94,000 clones, more than 65% seen once. The sample comprised peripheral blood. The receptor comes from a man in his sixties with acute or convalescent COVID-19. The chain is built from TRBV5-1 and TRBJ1-1; 11 bases line up with TRBD1. CDR3 region: CASSSRGQGVTEAFF. The CDR3 nucleotides are TGCGCCAGCAGCTCGAGGGGACAGGGGGTGACTGAAGCTTTCTTT. Looking up the rest from reference TRBV5-1 and TRBJ1-1 gives the full variable domain: KAGVTQTPRYLIKTRGQQVTLSCSPISGHRSVSWYQQTPGQGLQFLFEYFSETQRNKGNFPGRFSGRQFSNSRSEMNVSTLELGDSALYLCASSSRGQGVTEAFFGQGTRLTVV.